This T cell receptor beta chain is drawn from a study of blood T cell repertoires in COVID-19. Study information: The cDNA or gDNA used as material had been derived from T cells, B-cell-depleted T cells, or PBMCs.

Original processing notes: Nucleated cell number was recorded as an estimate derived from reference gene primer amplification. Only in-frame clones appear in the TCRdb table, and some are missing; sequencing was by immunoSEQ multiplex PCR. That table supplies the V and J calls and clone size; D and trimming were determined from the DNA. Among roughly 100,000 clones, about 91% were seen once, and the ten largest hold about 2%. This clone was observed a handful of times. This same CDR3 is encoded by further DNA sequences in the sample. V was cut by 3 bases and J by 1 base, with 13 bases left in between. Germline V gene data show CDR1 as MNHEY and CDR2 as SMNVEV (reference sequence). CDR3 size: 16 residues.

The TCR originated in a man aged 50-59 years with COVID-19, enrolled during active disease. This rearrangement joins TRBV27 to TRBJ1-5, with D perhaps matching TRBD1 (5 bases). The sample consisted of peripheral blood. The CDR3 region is CASSFRGGYSNQPQHF. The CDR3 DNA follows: TGTGCCAGCAGTTTTAGGGGAGGGTACAGCAATCAGCCCCAGCATTTT.